This T cell receptor beta chain comes out of a study of regulatory T cells in long-lasting Graves disease. Whole-study findings and limits: TCR diversity was lower in persistent Graves' patients (versus newly diagnosed ones). Persistent disease showed a preference for TRBV28, TRBJ1-2 and TRBJ2-5.

In building TCR beta libraries, iRepertoire HTBI primers were used together with Arm-PCR of CDR3 regions. TCRdb processed the multiplex PCR reads anew with MiXCR; each CDR3 protein has one entry. The sample shows hundreds of thousands of distinct CDR3 sequences, approximately 16% of them seen only once. V lost 9 bases, J lost 8 bases, and 8 bases stayed unmatched. Germline V gene lookup returns CDR1 KGHDR and CDR2 SFDVKD. This CDR3 has 14 residues. This clonotype was seen at least ten times. What it binds is not known. As for time point: newly diagnosed GD, antithyroid drugs for less than 3 months. Extracted RNA from PBMCs served as the source of the TCR library. The same data also contributed to another study, on T cells in Graves' hyperthyroidism and ophthalmopathy. From that study: Model-based prediction identified ophthalmopathy a median about 6 months prior to its onset.

The J gene is TRBJ1-6, the V gene TRBV24-1; 8 bases line up with TRBD1. This clonotype originated in a woman aged 40-65 years with Graves disease. Sample: peripheral blood mononuclear cells (PBMCs), taken at new diagnosis, from a patient treated with antithyroid drugs. CDR3 sequence: CATSSDRDYSPLHF. The CDR3 DNA sequence: TGTGCCACCTCCTCGGACAGGGATTATTCACCCCTCCACTTT.